The 21 T cell receptor beta chains in this list originate from one sample, sequenced in a study of CD8+ T cells in alopecia areata. RNA extraction and reverse transcription yielded cDNA as sequencing template. This table comes from immunoSEQ multiplex PCR, and its TCRdb copy is limited to in-frame clones, with some not included. Among 90,000 to 120,000 clones, about four fifths were seen once, and the ten largest hold over 20%. Treatment noted: oral pan-JAK inhibitor, 5-10 mg twice daily. Specimen: CD8+ T cells sorted from blood, collected at week 24, from a patient treated with tofacitinib. The source of these receptors is a human donor with alopecia areata.

The chain uses TRBV7-9 and TRBJ2-7; weak D call: TRBD1 (8 bases). The CDR3 loop spans 15 amino acids. Deletions cut 6 bases from V and 6 bases from J, with 21 bases between. Germline CDR1 and CDR2: SEHNR and FQNEAQ (reference sequence). The CDR3 loop is CASSSDREGPREQYF. CDR3 bases: TGTGCCAGCAGTTCGGACAGGGAGGGACCCCGCGAGCAGTACTTC.

With respect to this clone: This likely traces to a read error, being one base from a far larger clone. Other DNA sequences from this sample encode an identical CDR3 as well. The rearrangement uses TRBV5-2 and TRBJ1-2; TRBD1, the table's D call, was not compared with the DNA. TRBV5-2 corresponds to a pseudogene. The CDR3 is 15 amino acids. DNA for the CDR3: TGTGCCAGCAGCCAAGATAGGACAGGGCAATATGGCTACACCTTC. Translating gives CASSQDRTGQYGYTF.

The chain is built from TRBV7-9 and TRBJ1-1; no clear D. V was trimmed by 1 base and J by 8 bases, leaving 8 bases between them. The CDR3 extends over 12 amino acids. CDR1 and CDR2 from the germline V gene are SEHNR and FQNEAQ (reference sequence). The CDR3 nucleotides read TGTGCCAGCAGCTTAGGGAGGGCGGAAGCTTTCTTT. Translated: CASSLGRAEAFF.

This clone was counted only a few times. The V gene is TRBV7-9, the J gene TRBJ2-1; no reliable D call. The germline V gene encodes CDR1 SEHNR and CDR2 FQNEAQ (reference sequence). Trimming left V 2 bases short and J 8 bases short, with 4 bases between. There are 11 residues in the CDR3. The CDR3, as DNA: TGTGCCAGCAGCTTAATCTATGAGCAGTTCTTC. Protein: CASSLIYEQFF.

The chain has TRBV7-9 and TRBJ1-5; the D gene is possibly TRBD1 (6 bases). V dropped 5 bases and J dropped 2 bases, with 16 bases sitting between them. There are 16 residues in the CDR3. CDR1 and CDR2 from the germline V gene are SEHNR and FQNEAQ (reference sequence). As DNA, the CDR3 is TGTGCCAGCAGCCCTCTAGGGGGAGGGGGCAATCAGCCCCAGCATTTT. Protein sequence: CASSPLGGGGNQPQHF.

The rearrangement links TRBV27 to TRBJ2-1, with a possible D match to TRBD1 (5 bases). Looked up from germline, CDR1 is MNHEY and CDR2 is SMNVEV (reference sequence). The CDR3 extends over 13 amino acids. V was trimmed by 8 bases and J by 4 bases, leaving 12 bases between them. CDR3 bases: TGTGCCAGCGGCTTACAGGATTACAATGAGCAGTTCTTC. Residues: CASGLQDYNEQFF.

This chain connects TRBV29-1 to TRBJ2-5, with a tentative D call TRBD2 (5 bases). Germline V lookup: CDR1 SQVTM, CDR2 ANQGSEA. V was cut by 2 bases and J by 1 base, with 5 bases left in between. This CDR3 contains 12 residues. The CDR3 bases are TGCAGCGTTGAACGGGGCCAAGAGACCCAGTACTTC. Encoded protein: CSVERGQETQYF.

The chain combines TRBV4-1 with TRBJ2-3; D not resolved. CDR1 is MGHRA and CDR2 is YSYEKL in the germline V gene. V was trimmed by 4 bases and J by 2 bases, leaving 7 bases between them. The CDR3 totals 13 residues. DNA for the CDR3: TGCGCCAGCAGCCCTCGTCCCACAGATACGCAGTATTTT. Amino acid sequence: CASSPRPTDTQYF.

The chain is built from TRBV7-8 and TRBJ2-4; 7 positions agree with TRBD1. The CDR3 is 16 residues long. J gave up 10 bases and V 5 bases, and 17 bases lay outside the gene matches. Germline V gene data show CDR1 as SGHVS and CDR2 as FQNEAQ. CDR3 region: CASSPRTGTMARIQYF. The CDR3 nucleotides read TGTGCCAGCAGCCCGCGGACAGGAACAATGGCAAGGATTCAGTACTTC.

The V call is TRBV2, the J call TRBJ2-1; 13 positions agree with TRBD2. Trimming at V came to 6 bases and at J to 4 bases, leaving 3 bases not matched to a gene. The germline V gene encodes CDR1 SNHLY and CDR2 FYNNEI. This CDR3 comprises 15 residues. CDR3: CASSSLAGGYNEQFF. The CDR3 region has the DNA TGTGCCAGCAGCTCACTAGCGGGGGGGTACAATGAGCAGTTCTTC.

The chain links TRBV27 to TRBJ1-1; D is perhaps TRBD1 (6 bases). Trimming removed 3 bases at V and 2 bases at J, with 22 bases between. The CDR3 length is 18 residues. CDR1 is MNHEY, CDR2 SMNVEV, per germline (reference sequence). The CDR3 bases are TGTGCCAGCAGTTTGCGGAAACTTTGGACAGTGCCAAACACTGAAGCTTTCTTT. Residues: CASSLRKLWTVPNTEAFF.

CDR3 amino acids: CASSSRGDRLNYGYTF. DNA of the CDR3: TGTGCCAGCAGCTCCCGCGGCGACAGGCTAAACTATGGCTACACCTTC. The gene calls are TRBV5-6 and TRBJ1-2, with a tentative D call TRBD1 (6 bases). Per the germline V gene, CDR1 is SGHDT and CDR2 is YYEEEE. V lost 3 bases, J lost 2 bases, and 17 bases lay in between. The CDR3 extends over 16 amino acids.

The V and J genes are TRBV27 and TRBJ2-4; weak D call: TRBD1 (6 bases). Germline V gives CDR1 MNHEY, CDR2 SMNVEV (reference sequence). CDR3 length: 13 amino acids. V was clipped by 10 bases and J by 6 bases, with 16 bases between them. This CDR3 reads CATSKGVGNIQYF. CDR3 sequence (DNA): TGTGCCACCTCTAAGGGGGTTGGAAACATTCAGTACTTC.

In nucleotides, the CDR3 is TGTGCCAGCTTAGGCCCGGAGACCCAGTACTTC. Amino acids: CASLGPETQYF. The chain combines TRBV2 with TRBJ2-5; D uncertain. The V and J ends lost 8 bases and 5 bases respectively, with 9 bases between them. The CDR3 is made up of 11 amino acids. CDR1 SNHLY and CDR2 FYNNEI come from the germline V gene.

The chain is built from TRBV13 and TRBJ1-2; D gene unclear. Germline V gene lookup returns CDR1 PRHDT and CDR2 FYEKMQ (reference sequence). The CDR3 loop spans 16 amino acids. V shed 4 bases and J shed 4 bases, with 19 bases lying between them. CDR3 protein: CASSSYSGSFGYGYTF. In DNA form, the CDR3 reads TGTGCCAGCAGCTCGTACAGTGGGAGTTTTGGCTATGGCTACACCTTC.

The V gene is TRBV2, the J gene TRBJ2-2; D uncertain. CDR1 and CDR2 (germline): SNHLY, FYNNEI. Trimming removed 6 bases from V and 1 base from J, with 15 bases in between. This CDR3 comprises 16 residues. This CDR3 reads CASSAQDPMNTGELFF. The CDR3 nucleotides are TGTGCCAGCAGCGCCCAGGACCCAATGAACACCGGGGAGCTGTTTTTT.

The chain couples TRBV2 to TRBJ1-1; D call uncertain. Germline values: CDR1 SNHLY, CDR2 FYNNEI. The CDR3 loop spans 13 amino acids. Trimming removed 7 bases from V and 1 base from J, with 10 bases in between. In DNA form, the CDR3 reads TGTGCCAGCAACGGTATGGAGAACACTGAAGCTTTCTTT. It is translated as CASNGMENTEAFF. Combining the CDR3 with reference TRBV2 and TRBJ1-1 gives the whole variable domain EPEVTQTPSHQVTQMGQEVILRCVPISNHLYFYWYRQILGQKVEFLVSFYNNEISEKSEIFDDQFSVERPDGSNFTLKIRSTKLEDSAMYFCASNGMENTEAFFGQGTRLTVV.

This rearrangement joins TRBV4-3 to TRBJ1-1; a weak D match, TRBD1 (6 bases). Germline CDR1 is LGHNA and CDR2 is YSLEER. The length of the CDR3 is 14 residues. V was cut by 2 bases and J by 1 base, with 8 bases left in between. Here the CDR3 DNA reads TGCGCCAGCAGCCAATCGACAGGGAACACTGAAGCTTTCTTT. Its protein is CASSQSTGNTEAFF.

With respect to this clone: Germline and junction disagree at one end, which may indicate a read error. V is TRBV7-7 and J is TRBJ2-2, with D tentatively TRBD1 (6 bases). Germline loops: CDR1 SSHAT, CDR2 FNYEAQ (reference sequence). CDR3 length: 14 amino acids. The CDR3 coding sequence is TGTGCTAGCAGCCACGGCAGGGGTACCGGGGAGCTGTTTTTT. It codes for CASSHGRGTGELFF.

The genes are TRBV7-6 and TRBJ2-5; D may correspond to TRBD1 or TRBD2 (6 bases each). CDR1 is SGHVS, CDR2 FNYEAQ, per germline. V was trimmed by 4 bases and J by 5 bases, leaving 17 bases between them. The CDR3 extends over 15 amino acids. Here the CDR3 DNA reads TGTGCCAGCAGCTCCCCTCGGGGGCAGGTGGAGACCCAGTACTTC. Translating it yields CASSSPRGQVETQYF.

The chain couples TRBV30 to TRBJ1-1; D ambiguous. With 3 bases removed from V and 0 bases from J, the gap between germline ends came to 5 bases. Germline V lookup: CDR1 GTSNPN, CDR2 SVGIG (reference sequence). The CDR3 has 12 amino acids. CDR3 amino acids: CAWSPLNTEAFF. The CDR3 DNA sequence: TGTGCCTGGAGCCCGCTGAACACTGAAGCTTTCTTT.